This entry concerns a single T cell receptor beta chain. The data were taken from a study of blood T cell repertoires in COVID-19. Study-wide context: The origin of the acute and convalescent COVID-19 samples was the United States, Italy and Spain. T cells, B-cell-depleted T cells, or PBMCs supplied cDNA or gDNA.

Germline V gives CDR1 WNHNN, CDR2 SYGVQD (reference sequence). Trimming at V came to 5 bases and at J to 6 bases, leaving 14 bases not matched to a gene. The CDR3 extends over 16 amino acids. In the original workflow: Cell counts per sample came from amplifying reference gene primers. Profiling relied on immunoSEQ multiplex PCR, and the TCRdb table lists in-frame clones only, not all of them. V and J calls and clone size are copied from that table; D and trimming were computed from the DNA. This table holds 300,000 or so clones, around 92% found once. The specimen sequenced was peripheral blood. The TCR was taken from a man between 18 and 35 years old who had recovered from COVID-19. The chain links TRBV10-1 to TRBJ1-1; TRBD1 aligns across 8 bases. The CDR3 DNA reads TGCGCCAGCAGTCCTTCCTCTTCGGACAGGGTCCCTGAAGCTTTCTTT. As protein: CASSPSSSDRVPEAFF.